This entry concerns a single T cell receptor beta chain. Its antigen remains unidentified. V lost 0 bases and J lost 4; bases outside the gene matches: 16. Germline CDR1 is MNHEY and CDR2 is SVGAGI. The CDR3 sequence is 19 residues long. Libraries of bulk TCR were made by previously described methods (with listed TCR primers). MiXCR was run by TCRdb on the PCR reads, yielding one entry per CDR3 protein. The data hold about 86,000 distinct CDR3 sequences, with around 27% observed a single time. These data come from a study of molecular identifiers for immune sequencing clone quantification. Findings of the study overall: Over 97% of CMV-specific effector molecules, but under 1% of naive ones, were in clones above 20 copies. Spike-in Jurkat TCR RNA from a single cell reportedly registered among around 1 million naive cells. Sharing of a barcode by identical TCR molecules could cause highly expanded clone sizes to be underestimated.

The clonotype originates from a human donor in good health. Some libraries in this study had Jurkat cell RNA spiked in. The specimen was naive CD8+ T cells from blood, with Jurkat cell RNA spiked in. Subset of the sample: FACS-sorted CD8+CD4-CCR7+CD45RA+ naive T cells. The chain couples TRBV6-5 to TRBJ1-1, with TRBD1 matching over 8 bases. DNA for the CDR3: TGTGCCAGCAGTTACTCGGACCAGGGGGCCGTAAATTGGTTCACTGAAGCTTTCTTT. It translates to CASSYSDQGAVNWFTEAFF.